This section outlines one TCR beta chain sequence together with its context. The data were obtained in a study of T-cell memory formation after mild COVID-19. TCRdb ran MiXCR on the 5' RACE reads and lists one entry per CDR3 protein. The repertoire holds roughly 100,000 distinct CDR3 sequences, with 9.5% to 15% as singletons. Germline V lookup: CDR1 LGHDT, CDR2 YNNKEL (reference sequence). This CDR3 has 19 residues. After removal of 3 bases from V and 4 bases from J, the junction contained 19 bases not matched to a gene. This receptor was identified in an adult woman who had mild COVID-19 (a few samples of this study predate the infection). Cell type and time point are not known. Material: PBMCs or a T cell subset sorted from them (not recorded which). This rearrangement joins TRBV3-1 to TRBJ2-7; 9 bases match TRBD1. The CDR3 sequence: CASSHSLSPDRGDYYEQYF. The DNA of the CDR3 is TGTGCCAGCAGCCACTCCCTAAGTCCGGACAGGGGAGATTATTACGAGCAGTACTTC.